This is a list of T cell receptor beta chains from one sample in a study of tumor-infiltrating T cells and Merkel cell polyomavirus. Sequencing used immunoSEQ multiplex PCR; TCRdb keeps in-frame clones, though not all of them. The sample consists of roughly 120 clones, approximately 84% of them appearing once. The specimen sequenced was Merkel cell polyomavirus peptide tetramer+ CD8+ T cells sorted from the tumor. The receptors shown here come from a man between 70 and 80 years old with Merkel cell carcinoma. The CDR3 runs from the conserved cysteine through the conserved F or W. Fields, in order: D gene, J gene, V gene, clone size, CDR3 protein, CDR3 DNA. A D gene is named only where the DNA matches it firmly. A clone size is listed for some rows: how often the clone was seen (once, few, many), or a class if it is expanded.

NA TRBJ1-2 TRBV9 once CASGGSHSRKTYGYTF TGTGCCAGCGGGGGTTCGCACTCAAGAAAGACCTATGGCTACACCTTC
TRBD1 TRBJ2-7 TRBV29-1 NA CSVEALRTGPGYEQYF TGCAGCGTTGAAGCCCTGAGGACAGGGCCCGGCTACGAGCAGTACTTC
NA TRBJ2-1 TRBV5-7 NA CASSHKTGNGPDWEQFF TGTGCCAGCAGCCACAAAACAGGAAACGGACCGGACTGGGAGCAGTTCTTC
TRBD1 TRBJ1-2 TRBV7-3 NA CASSLGQGTGGYTF TGTGCCAGCAGCCTTGGACAGGGAACGGGTGGCTACACCTTC
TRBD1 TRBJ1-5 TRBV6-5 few CASSVGQGNQPQHF TGTGCCAGCAGTGTGGGACAGGGGAATCAGCCCCAGCATTTT
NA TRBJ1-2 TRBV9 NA CASLGTHSRKTCGYTF TGTGCCAGCCTGGGTACGCACTCAAGAAAGACCTGTGGCTACACCTTC
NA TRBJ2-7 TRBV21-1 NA CASRWSILHVLDEQYF TGTGCCAGCAGGTGGTCGATACTACACGTGTTAGACGAGCAGTACTTC
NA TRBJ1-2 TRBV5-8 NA CASLSNHPQTTYGYTF TGTGCCAGCTTGAGCAATCATCCACAAACGACCTATGGCTACACCTTC
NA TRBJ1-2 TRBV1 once CTSSVRGVRKTYGYTF TGCACCAGCAGTGTACGTGGTGTGCGAAAGACCTATGGCTACACCTTC
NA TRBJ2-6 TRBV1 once CTSRMCRCAQSRANVLTF TGCACCAGCAGGATGTGTCGTTGTGCACAAAGTCGGGCCAACGTCCTGACTTTC
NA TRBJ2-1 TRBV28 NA CASREPGTSYNEQFF TGTGCCAGCAGGGAACCAGGCACCTCCTACAATGAGCAGTTCTTC
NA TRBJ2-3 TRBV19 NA CASSGQGGIDTQYF TGTGCCAGTAGCGGCCAGGGTGGTATAGATACGCAGTATTTT
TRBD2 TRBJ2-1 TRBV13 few CASILIAGGYNEQFF TGTGCCAGCATCCTTATAGCGGGCGGATACAATGAGCAGTTCTTC
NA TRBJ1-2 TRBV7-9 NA CASSHHGKTYGYTF TGTGCCAGCAGCCACCATGGAAAGACCTATGGCTACACCTTC
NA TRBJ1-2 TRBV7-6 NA CASSFLDEPQKTYGYTF TGTGCCAGCAGCTTTCTAGATGAACCTCAAAAGACCTATGGCTACACCTTC
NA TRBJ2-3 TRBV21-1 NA CAGSPGLATVMQDTQYF TGTGCCGGCAGCCCAGGTCTGGCTACAGTCATGCAAGATACGCAGTATTTT
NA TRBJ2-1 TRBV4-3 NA CASSQEGGTYNEQFF TGCGCCAGCAGCCAAGAGGGGGGAACCTACAATGAGCAGTTCTTC
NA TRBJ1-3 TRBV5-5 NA CASSFVGNTIYF TGTGCCAGCAGCTTCGTCGGTAACACCATATATTTT
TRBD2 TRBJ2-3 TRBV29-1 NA CSVTLAGSGDTQYF TGCAGCGTTACCCTAGCGGGGAGCGGCGATACGCAGTATTTT
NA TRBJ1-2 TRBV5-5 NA CASCASISRKTYGYTF TGTGCCAGCTGTGCAAGTATCTCGCGAAAGACCTATGGCTACACCTTC
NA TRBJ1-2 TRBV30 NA CAWAFQRYRKIYGYTF TGTGCCTGGGCATTCCAGCGTTATAGAAAGATCTATGGCTACACCTTC
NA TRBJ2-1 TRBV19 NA CASRVLGMNEQFF TGTGCCAGTAGAGTTCTAGGTATGAATGAGCAGTTCTTC
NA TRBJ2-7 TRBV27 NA CASGAGGEWVYEQYF TGTGCCAGCGGTGCTGGGGGAGAGTGGGTCTACGAGCAGTACTTC
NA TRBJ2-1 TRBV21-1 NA CASSGFRTEDNEQFF TGTGCCAGCAGCGGGTTCAGGACAGAAGACAATGAGCAGTTCTTC
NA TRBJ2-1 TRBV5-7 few CASSHKNRNGPDWEQFF TGTGCCAGCAGCCACAAAAACAGGAACGGACCGGACTGGGAGCAGTTCTTC
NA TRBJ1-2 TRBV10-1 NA CASSESRKTYGYTF TGCGCCAGCAGTGAGTCGCGAAAGACCTATGGCTACACCTTC
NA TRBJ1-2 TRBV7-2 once CASSLLNGDGKTYGYTF TGTGCCAGCAGCCTCCTCAACGGAGACGGAAAGACCTATGGCTACACCTTC
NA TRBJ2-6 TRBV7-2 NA CASSALGRGRQSRANVLTF TGTGCCAGCAGCGCACTTGGCAGAGGACGACAAAGTCGGGCCAACGTCCTGACTTTC
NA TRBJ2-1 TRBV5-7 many CQQPQNRNGPDWEQFF TGCCAGCAGCCACAAAACAGGAACGGACCGGACTGGGAGCAGTTCTTC
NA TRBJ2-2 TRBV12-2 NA CAGRDLVIGDVDTGELFF TGTGCAGGTCGTGACCTGGTTATAGGAGACGTCGACACCGGGGAGCTGTTTTTT
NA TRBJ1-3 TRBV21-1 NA CASSITVLQHARNTIYF TGTGCCAGCAGCATTACTGTGCTACAACACGCACGAAACACCATATATTTT
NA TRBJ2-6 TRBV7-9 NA CAAAYGYTIQSRANVLTF TGTGCAGCAGCATATGGGTATACCATACAAAGTCGGGCCAACGTCCTGACTTTC
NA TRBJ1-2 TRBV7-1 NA CASSGASHGGKIYGYTF TGTGCCAGCAGCGGGGCGAGTCACGGGGGAAAGATCTATGGCTACACCTTC
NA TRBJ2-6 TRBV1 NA CTSRPSRLCRANVLTF TGCACCAGCAGACCAAGCCGTTTGTGTCGGGCCAACGTCCTGACTTTC
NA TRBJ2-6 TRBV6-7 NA CASSGWKRYLQSRANVLTF TGTGCCAGCAGTGGGTGGAAGCGTTATTTACAAAGTCGGGCCAACGTCCTGACTTTC
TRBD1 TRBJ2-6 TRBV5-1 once CASSQHQGAGANVLTF TGCGCCAGCAGCCAGCATCAGGGGGCTGGGGCCAACGTCCTGACTTTC
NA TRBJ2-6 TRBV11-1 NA CASSSCVTKQQSRANVLTF TGTGCCAGCAGCTCTTGCGTAACAAAGCAACAAAGTCGGGCCAACGTCCTGACTTTC
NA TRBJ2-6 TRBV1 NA CTSRYFCLCTSRANVLTF NA
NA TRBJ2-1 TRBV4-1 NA CASSQEGGTYNEQFF TGCGCCAGCAGCCAAGAGGGGGGAACCTACAATGAGCAGTTCTTC
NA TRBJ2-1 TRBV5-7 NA CASSHKTGTDRTGQFF TGTGCCAGCAGCCACAAAACAGGAACGGACCGGACTGGGCAGTTCTTC
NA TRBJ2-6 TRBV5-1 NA CASCGSQSRANVLTF TGCGCCAGCTGCGGTTCACAAAGTCGGGCCAACGTCCTGACTTTC
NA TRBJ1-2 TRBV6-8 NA CASSSRSCSRKTYGYTF TGTGCCAGCAGTAGTCGGTCATGCTCTAGAAAGACCTATGGCTACACCTTC
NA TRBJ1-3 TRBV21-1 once CASSVQLLQHARNTIYF TGTGCCAGCAGTGTGCAATTGCTACAACACGCACGAAACACCATATATTTT
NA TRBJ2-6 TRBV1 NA CTSRHDGLCTSRANVLTF TGCACCAGCAGGCATGATGGTTTGTGCACAAGTCGGGCCAACGTCCTGACTTTC
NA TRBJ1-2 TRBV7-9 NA CASSVRNHGKTYGYTF TGTGCCAGCAGCGTTAGGAACCATGGAAAGACCTATGGCTACACCTTC